This TCR beta chain was captured by sequencing in a study of blood T cell repertoires in COVID-19. The assay was immunoSEQ multiplex PCR, and TCRdb's table has in-frame clones only and misses some. The sample has about 210,000 clones, approximately 91% seen once. This clone was seen only once. Material for sequencing was peripheral blood. The sequence derives from a woman aged 40 to 50 with acute or convalescent COVID-19.

CDR3 residues: CASSAYRSLANSPLHF. The CDR3 DNA reads as TGTGCCAGCAGTGCCTACAGGTCCTTGGCTAATTCACCCCTCCACTTT. The rearrangement joins TRBV6-1 to TRBJ1-6; D is perhaps TRBD1 (5 bases). Looked up from germline, CDR1 is MNHNS and CDR2 is SASEGT. With 4 bases removed from V and 6 bases from J, the gap between germline ends came to 16 bases. The CDR3 has 16 residues.